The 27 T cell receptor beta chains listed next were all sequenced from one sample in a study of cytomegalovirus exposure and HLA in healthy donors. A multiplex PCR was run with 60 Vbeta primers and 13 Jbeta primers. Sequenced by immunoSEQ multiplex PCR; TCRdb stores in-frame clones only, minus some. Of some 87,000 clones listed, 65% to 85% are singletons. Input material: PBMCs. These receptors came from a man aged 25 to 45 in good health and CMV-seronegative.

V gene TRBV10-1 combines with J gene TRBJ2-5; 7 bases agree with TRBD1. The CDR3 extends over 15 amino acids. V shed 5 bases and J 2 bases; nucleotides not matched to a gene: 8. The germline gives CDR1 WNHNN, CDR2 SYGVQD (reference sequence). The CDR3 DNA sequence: TGCGCCAGCAGTCCTACAGGGGAAACTCAAGAGACCCAGTACTTC. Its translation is CASSPTGETQETQYF.

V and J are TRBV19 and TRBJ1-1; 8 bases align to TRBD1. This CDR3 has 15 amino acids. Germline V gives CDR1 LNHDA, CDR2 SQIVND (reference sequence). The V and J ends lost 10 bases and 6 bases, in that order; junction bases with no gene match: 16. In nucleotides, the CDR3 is TGTGCCACCGGACAGGGCCCGACTGTCCTCGCTGAAGCTTTCTTT. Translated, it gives CATGQGPTVLAEAFF.

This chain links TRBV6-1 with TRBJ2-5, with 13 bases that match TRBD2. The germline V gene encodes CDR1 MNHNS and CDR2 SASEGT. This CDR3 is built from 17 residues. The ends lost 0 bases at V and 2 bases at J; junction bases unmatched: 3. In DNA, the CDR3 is TGTGCCAGCAGTGAAGCGCGGGGACTAGCGGGGCAAGAGACCCAGTACTTC. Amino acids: CASSEARGLAGQETQYF.

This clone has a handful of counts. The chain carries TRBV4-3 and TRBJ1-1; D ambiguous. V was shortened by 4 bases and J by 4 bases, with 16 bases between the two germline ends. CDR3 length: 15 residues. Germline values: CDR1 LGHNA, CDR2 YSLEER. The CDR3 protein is CASSPIKGGATEAFF. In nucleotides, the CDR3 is TGCGCCAGCAGCCCCATTAAAGGAGGAGCCACTGAAGCTTTCTTT.

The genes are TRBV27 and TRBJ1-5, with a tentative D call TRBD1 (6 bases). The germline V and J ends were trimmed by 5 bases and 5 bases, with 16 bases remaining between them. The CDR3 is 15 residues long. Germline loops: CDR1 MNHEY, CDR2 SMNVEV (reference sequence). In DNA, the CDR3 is TGTGCCAGCAGTACCAGACAGGAGAGGGATCAGCCCCAGCATTTT. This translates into CASSTRQERDQPQHF.

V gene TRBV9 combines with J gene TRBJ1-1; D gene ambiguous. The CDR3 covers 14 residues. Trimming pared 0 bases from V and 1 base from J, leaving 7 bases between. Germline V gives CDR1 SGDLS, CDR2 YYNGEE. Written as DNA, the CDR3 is TGTGCCAGCAGCGTAGTGGCAGGGAACACTGAAGCTTTCTTT. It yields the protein CASSVVAGNTEAFF.

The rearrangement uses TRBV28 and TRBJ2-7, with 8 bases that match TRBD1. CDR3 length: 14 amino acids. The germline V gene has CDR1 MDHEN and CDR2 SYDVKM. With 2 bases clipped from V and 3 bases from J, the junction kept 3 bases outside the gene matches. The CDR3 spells CASSLAGGGYEQYF. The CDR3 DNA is TGTGCCAGCAGTTTAGCAGGGGGCGGCTACGAGCAGTACTTC.

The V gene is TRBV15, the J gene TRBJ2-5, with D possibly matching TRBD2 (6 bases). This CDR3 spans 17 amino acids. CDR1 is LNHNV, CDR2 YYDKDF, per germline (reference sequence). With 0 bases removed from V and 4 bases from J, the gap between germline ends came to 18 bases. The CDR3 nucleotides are TGTGCCACCAGCAGAGAGACTAGGAAAGCGGTCGGAGAGACCCAGTACTTC. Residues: CATSRETRKAVGETQYF.

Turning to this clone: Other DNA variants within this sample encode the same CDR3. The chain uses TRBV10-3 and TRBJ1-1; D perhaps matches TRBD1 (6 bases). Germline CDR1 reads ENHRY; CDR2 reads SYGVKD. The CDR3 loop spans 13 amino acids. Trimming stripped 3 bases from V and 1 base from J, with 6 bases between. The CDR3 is CAISDRGNTEAFF. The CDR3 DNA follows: TGTGCCATCAGTGACAGGGGGAACACTGAAGCTTTCTTT.

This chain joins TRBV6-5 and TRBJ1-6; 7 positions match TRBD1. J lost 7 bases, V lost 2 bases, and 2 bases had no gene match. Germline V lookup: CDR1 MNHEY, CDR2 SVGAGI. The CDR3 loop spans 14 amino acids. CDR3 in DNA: TGTGCCAGCAGTTACGGGACAGAGAATTCACCCCTCCACTTT. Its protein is CASSYGTENSPLHF.

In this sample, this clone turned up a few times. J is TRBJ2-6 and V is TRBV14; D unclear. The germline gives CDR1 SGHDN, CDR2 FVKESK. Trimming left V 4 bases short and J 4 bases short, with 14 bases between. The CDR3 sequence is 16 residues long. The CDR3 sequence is CASSPRRGMGANVLTF. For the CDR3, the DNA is TGTGCCAGCAGCCCGAGACGAGGTATGGGGGCCAACGTCCTGACTTTC.

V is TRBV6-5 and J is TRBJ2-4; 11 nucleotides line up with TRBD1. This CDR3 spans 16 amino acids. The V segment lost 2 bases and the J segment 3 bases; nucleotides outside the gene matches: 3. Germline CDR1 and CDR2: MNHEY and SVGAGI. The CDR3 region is CASSYRDRGDKNIQYF. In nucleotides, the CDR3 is TGTGCCAGCAGTTACCGGGACAGGGGGGACAAAAACATTCAGTACTTC.

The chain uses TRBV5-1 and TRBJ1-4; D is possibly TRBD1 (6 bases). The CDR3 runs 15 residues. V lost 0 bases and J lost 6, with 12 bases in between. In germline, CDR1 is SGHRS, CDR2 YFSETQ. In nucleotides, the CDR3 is TGCGCCAGCAGCTTGGTGACAGGCGAGGATGAAAAACTGTTTTTT. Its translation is CASSLVTGEDEKLFF.

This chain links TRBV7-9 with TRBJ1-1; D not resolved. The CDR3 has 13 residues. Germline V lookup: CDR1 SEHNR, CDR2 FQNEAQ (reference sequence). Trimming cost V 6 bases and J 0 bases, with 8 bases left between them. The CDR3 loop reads CASRHKLNTEAFF. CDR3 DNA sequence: TGTGCCAGCAGACACAAATTGAACACTGAAGCTTTCTTT.

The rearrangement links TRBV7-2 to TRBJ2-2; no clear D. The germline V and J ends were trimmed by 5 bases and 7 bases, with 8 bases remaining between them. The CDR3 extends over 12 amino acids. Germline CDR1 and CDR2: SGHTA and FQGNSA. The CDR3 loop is CASSIYGGELFF. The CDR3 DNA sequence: TGTGCCAGCAGCATCTACGGCGGGGAGCTGTTTTTT.

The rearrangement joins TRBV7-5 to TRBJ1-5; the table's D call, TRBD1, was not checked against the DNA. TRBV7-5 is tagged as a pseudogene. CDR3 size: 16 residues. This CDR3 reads CARSLVTGGKRQPQHF. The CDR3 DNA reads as TGTGCCAGAAGCTTAGTGACAGGGGGCAAACGGCAGCCCCAGCATTTT.

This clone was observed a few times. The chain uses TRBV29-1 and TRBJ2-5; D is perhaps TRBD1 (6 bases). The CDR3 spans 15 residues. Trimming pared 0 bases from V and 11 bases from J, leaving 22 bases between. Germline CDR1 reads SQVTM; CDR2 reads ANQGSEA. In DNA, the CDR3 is TGCAGCGTTGAAGAAGGACAGCCGAGGGTTTATCAGCAGTACTTC. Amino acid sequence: CSVEEGQPRVYQQYF.

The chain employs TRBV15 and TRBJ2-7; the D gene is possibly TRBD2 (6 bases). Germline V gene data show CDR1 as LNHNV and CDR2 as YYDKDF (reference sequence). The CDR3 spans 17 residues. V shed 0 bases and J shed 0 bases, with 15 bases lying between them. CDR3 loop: CATSRDSQRASSYEQYF. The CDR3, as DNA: TGTGCCACCAGCAGAGATTCGCAGCGGGCAAGCTCCTACGAGCAGTACTTC. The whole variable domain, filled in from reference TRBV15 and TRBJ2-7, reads DAMVIQNPRYQVTQFGKPVTLSCSQTLNHNVMYWYQQKSSQAPKLLFHYYDKDFNNEADTPDNFQSRRPNTSFCFLDIRSPGLGDTAMYLCATSRDSQRASSYEQYFGPGTRLTVT.

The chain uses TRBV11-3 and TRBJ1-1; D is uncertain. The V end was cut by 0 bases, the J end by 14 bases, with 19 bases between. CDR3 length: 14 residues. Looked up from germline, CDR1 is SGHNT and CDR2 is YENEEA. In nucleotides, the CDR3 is TGTGCCAGCAGCTTAGATGAGGACGGGGTCTTTGCCTTCTTT. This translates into CASSLDEDGVFAFF.

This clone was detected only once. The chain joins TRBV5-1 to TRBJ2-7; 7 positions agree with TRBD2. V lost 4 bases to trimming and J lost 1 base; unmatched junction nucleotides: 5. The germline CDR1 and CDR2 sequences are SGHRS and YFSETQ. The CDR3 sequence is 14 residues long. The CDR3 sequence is CASSLVGGSYEQYF. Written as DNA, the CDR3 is TGCGCCAGCAGCCTGGTGGGGGGGTCCTACGAGCAGTACTTC.

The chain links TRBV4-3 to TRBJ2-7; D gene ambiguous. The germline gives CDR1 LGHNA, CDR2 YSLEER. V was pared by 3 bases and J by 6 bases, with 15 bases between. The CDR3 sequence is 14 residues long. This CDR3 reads CASSHTRSVAEQYF. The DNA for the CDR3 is TGCGCCAGCAGCCACACCAGGTCGGTCGCCGAGCAGTACTTC.

The CDR3 region is CASSVTGTGGYEQYF. In DNA form, the CDR3 reads TGTGCCAGCAGTGTTACCGGGACAGGGGGTTACGAGCAGTACTTC. The rearrangement joins TRBV6-1 to TRBJ2-7, with 11 bases lining up with TRBD1. The CDR3 spans 15 residues. J lost 4 bases, V lost 4 bases, and 6 bases had no gene match. Germline assignment: CDR1 MNHNS and CDR2 SASEGT.

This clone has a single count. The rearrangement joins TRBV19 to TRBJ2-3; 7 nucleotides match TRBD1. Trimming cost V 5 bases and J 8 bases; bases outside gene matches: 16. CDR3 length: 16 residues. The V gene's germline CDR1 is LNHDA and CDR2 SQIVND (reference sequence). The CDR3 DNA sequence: TGTGCCAGTAGTCCAGGGACAGAGCCCACAATAGGTACGCAGTATTTT. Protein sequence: CASSPGTEPTIGTQYF.

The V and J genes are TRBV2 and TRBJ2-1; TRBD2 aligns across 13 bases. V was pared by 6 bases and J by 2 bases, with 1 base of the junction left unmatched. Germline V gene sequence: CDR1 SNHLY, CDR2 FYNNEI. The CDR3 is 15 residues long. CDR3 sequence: CASRGLAGAYNEQFF. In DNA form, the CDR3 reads TGTGCCAGCAGAGGACTAGCGGGGGCCTACAATGAGCAGTTCTTC. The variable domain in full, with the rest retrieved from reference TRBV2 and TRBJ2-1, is EPEVTQTPSHQVTQMGQEVILRCVPISNHLYFYWYRQILGQKVEFLVSFYNNEISEKSEIFDDQFSVERPDGSNFTLKIRSTKLEDSAMYFCASRGLAGAYNEQFFGPGTRLTVL.

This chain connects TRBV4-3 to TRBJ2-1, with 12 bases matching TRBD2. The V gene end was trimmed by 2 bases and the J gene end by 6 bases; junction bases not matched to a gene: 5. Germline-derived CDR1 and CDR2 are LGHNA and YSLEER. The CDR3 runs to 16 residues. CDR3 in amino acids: CASSQSLAGGSNEQFF. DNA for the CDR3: TGCGCCAGCAGCCAATCTCTAGCGGGGGGGTCCAATGAGCAGTTCTTC.

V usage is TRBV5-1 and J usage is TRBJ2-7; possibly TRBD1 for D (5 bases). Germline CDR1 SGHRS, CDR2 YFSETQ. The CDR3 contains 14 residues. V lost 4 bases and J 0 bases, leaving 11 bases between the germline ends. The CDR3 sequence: CASSTMTASYEQYF. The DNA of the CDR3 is TGCGCCAGCAGCACCATGACAGCCTCCTACGAGCAGTACTTC.

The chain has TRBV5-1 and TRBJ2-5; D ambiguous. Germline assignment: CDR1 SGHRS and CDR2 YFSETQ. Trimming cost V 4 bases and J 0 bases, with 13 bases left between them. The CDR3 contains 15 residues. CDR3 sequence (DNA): TGCGCCAGCAGCCCCGGTGGGCGATACCAAGAGACCCAGTACTTC. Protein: CASSPGGRYQETQYF. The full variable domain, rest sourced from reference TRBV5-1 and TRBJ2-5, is KAGVTQTPRYLIKTRGQQVTLSCSPISGHRSVSWYQQTPGQGLQFLFEYFSETQRNKGNFPGRFSGRQFSNSRSEMNVSTLELGDSALYLCASSPGGRYQETQYFGPGTRLLVL.